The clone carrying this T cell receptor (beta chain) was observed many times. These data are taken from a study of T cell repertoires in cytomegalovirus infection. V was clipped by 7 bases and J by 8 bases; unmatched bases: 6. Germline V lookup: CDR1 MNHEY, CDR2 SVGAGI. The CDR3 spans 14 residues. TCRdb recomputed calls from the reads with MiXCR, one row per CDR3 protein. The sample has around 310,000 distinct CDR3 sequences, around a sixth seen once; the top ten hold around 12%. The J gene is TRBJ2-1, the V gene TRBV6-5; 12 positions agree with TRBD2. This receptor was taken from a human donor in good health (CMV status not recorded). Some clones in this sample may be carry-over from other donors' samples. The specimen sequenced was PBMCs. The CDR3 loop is CASTSSGGAHEQFF. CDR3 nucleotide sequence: TGTGCCAGCACTTCTAGCGGGGGGGCCCATGAGCAGTTCTTC.